What follows are 11 T cell receptor beta chains derived from one specimen sequenced in a study of siplizumab effects on memory and regulatory T cells (dated by TCRdb to between 2017 and 2020). Receptors were amplified or captured by the immunoSEQ multiplex PCR assay. Not all clones reach the TCRdb copy of this immuneACCESS table, which keeps in-frame sequences only. Checked studies attribute under half of the gap to unresolved V genes and leave the rest unexplained. This sample gives about 100,000 clones in total; about 91% of them show up just once. The ten top clones hold approximately 0.71% of the sample. Sample: Tregs sorted from blood. The receptor set was obtained from a human donor in good health.

This clone appeared a single time. V gene TRBV28 combines with J gene TRBJ1-5; a possible D gene is TRBD1 (5 bases). CDR1 and CDR2 (germline): MDHEN, SYDVKM. The CDR3 has 18 amino acids. Between the trimmed V and J ends, which lost 6 bases and 0 bases, there was a span of 21 bases. This CDR3 is CASRGGLRAIYSNQPQHF. The CDR3 bases are TGTGCCAGCAGGGGGGGACTCAGGGCCATTTATAGCAATCAGCCCCAGCATTTT.

The J gene is TRBJ1-2, the V gene TRBV10-3, with a weak D call TRBD1 (5 bases). The CDR3 totals 13 residues. V dropped 3 bases and J dropped 3 bases, with 8 bases sitting between them. Per germline, CDR1 ENHRY and CDR2 SYGVKD. The CDR3 coding sequence is TGTGCCATCAGTGAAGTCAGGGACTATGGCTACACCTTC. It translates to CAISEVRDYGYTF.

The rearrangement links TRBV29-1 to TRBJ2-3, with 8 bases matching TRBD2. This CDR3 spans 12 amino acids. Germline values: CDR1 SQVTM, CDR2 ANQGSEA. V dropped 7 bases and J dropped 4; count of bases not matched to a gene: 4. The CDR3 spells CSGSGSSDTQYF. CDR3 DNA: TGCAGCGGGAGCGGGAGTTCAGATACGCAGTATTTT.

This rearrangement joins TRBV29-1 to TRBJ2-2; 7 positions match TRBD1. The CDR3 has 14 residues. CDR1 and CDR2 (germline): SQVTM, ANQGSEA. J was trimmed by 4 bases and V by 5 bases; bases with no gene match: 7. DNA for the CDR3: TGCAGCGTTCCCGCGAAGGGGGCCACCGGGGAGCTGTTTTTT. Encoded protein: CSVPAKGATGELFF.

The gene calls are TRBV29-1 and TRBJ1-1; TRBD1 is a possible D gene (6 bases). V gave up 6 bases and J gave up 5 bases, with 16 bases separating them. Germline V gene data show CDR1 as SQVTM and CDR2 as ANQGSEA. There are 13 residues in the CDR3. Written as DNA, the CDR3 is TGCAGCGTCGCAACGGGGGGGCAAACTGAAGCTTTCTTT. Its translation is CSVATGGQTEAFF.

The chain carries TRBV6-1 and TRBJ1-5; tentative D call: TRBD1 (5 bases). The CDR3 is 13 residues long. V lost 5 bases, J lost 6 bases, and 11 bases lay in between. Germline CDR1 is MNHNS and CDR2 is SASEGT. The CDR3 DNA is TGTGCCAGCAGTCAGGGCCCAAGTCAGCCCCAGCATTTT. Translated, it gives CASSQGPSQPQHF.

CDR3 in DNA: TGTGCCAGCAGCTTCGGCGAGACCCAGTACTTC. This translates into CASSFGETQYF. This chain uses TRBV7-6 with TRBJ2-5; D is unresolved. CDR1 SGHVS and CDR2 FNYEAQ come from the germline V gene. The CDR3 is 11 residues long. Trimming shortened V by 3 bases and J by 5 bases, and 4 bases separated the two germline ends. Together with reference TRBV7-6 and TRBJ2-5, the CDR3 gives the full variable domain: GAGVSQSPRYKVTKRGQDVALRCDPISGHVSLYWYRQALGQGPEFLTYFNYEAQQDKSGLPNDRFSAERPEGSISTLTIQRTEQRDSAMYRCASSFGETQYFGPGTRLLVL.

The V gene is TRBV11-1, the J gene TRBJ2-7, with a tentative D call TRBD1 (7 bases). Between the trimmed V and J ends, which lost 5 bases and 6 bases, there was a span of 11 bases. Germline CDR1 reads SGHAT; CDR2 reads FQDESV (reference sequence). There are 12 residues in the CDR3. The CDR3 coding sequence is TGTGCCAGCAGCCGACAGGGAGGCGAGCAGTACTTC. Translating gives CASSRQGGEQYF.

V gene TRBV7-9 combines with J gene TRBJ2-7; no reliable D call. The V end was cut by 0 bases, the J end by 4 bases, with 4 bases between. Germline V gene sequence: CDR1 SEHNR, CDR2 FQNEAQ (reference sequence). This CDR3 is built from 12 residues. CDR3 residues: CASSLAHYEQYF. The CDR3 DNA sequence: TGTGCCAGCAGCTTAGCCCATTACGAGCAGTACTTC.

This chain uses TRBV5-1 with TRBJ1-4; no clear D gene. The V gene lost 4 bases and the J gene lost 4 bases, with 11 bases spanning the gap. CDR1 and CDR2 (germline): SGHRS, YFSETQ. This CDR3 is 14 amino acids long. For the CDR3, the DNA is TGCGCCAGCAGCACTAAGAACCTTAATGAAAAACTGTTTTTT. Protein: CASSTKNLNEKLFF.

This chain joins TRBV12-5 and TRBJ1-3, with D possibly TRBD1 on 6 matching bases. In germline, CDR1 is LGHNT, CDR2 FRNRAP. The CDR3 spans 16 residues. The ends were cut back, 0 bases at V and 4 bases at J, with 13 bases in the middle. The CDR3 loop reads CASGLVSTGLGNTIYF. Here the CDR3 DNA reads TGTGCTAGTGGTTTGGTATCCACAGGGCTCGGAAACACCATATATTTT.